The 19 T cell receptor beta chains given below trace back to one sample, sequenced in a study of blood T cell repertoires in COVID-19 (dated by TCRdb to between 2020 and 2021). Receptor amplification or capture employed the immunoSEQ multiplex PCR assay. This is the immuneACCESS table as TCRdb keeps it, with only in-frame sequences that have V and J called. A part of the clones is gone; compared with another copy, unresolved V genes explain less than half, and the rest is unexplained. The sample table records under 200,000 clones; around nine tenths of these occur just once. The ten largest clones take up approximately 0.5% of the sample. The sequenced material came from peripheral blood. The receptors shown here come from a man aged 55 to 70 with COVID-19, enrolled during active disease.

The chain employs TRBV3-1 (or the pseudogene TRBV3-2) and TRBJ1-5, with no clear D. V was pared by 3 bases and J by 9 bases, with 12 bases between. There are 13 residues in the CDR3. Germline CDR1 LGHDT, CDR2 YNNKEL (reference sequence). This CDR3 is CASSQTGTGPQHF. In DNA, the CDR3 is TGTGCCAGCAGCCAGACGGGAACCGGGCCCCAGCATTTT.

The chain recombines TRBV5-1 with TRBJ1-1; 8 nucleotides align to TRBD1. Germline V lookup: CDR1 SGHRS, CDR2 YFSETQ. This CDR3 has 16 amino acids. V shed 6 bases and J 0 bases; nucleotides not matched to a gene: 10. CDR3 in amino acids: CASISGPGQVNTEAFF. The CDR3 nucleotides are TGCGCCAGCATATCCGGTCCGGGACAGGTGAACACTGAAGCTTTCTTT. The complete variable domain, with remaining parts taken from reference TRBV5-1 and TRBJ1-1, reads KAGVTQTPRYLIKTRGQQVTLSCSPISGHRSVSWYQQTPGQGLQFLFEYFSETQRNKGNFPGRFSGRQFSNSRSEMNVSTLELGDSALYLCASISGPGQVNTEAFFGQGTRLTVV.

The CDR3 DNA reads as TGTGCCAGCAGCTCGGGACTAGCGGGAGTCGGAGAGACCCAGTACTTC. Protein product: CASSSGLAGVGETQYF. The rearrangement links TRBV7-3 to TRBJ2-5, with 14 bases aligning to TRBD2. J lost 4 bases, V lost 4 bases, and 5 bases had no gene match. The CDR3 covers 16 residues. Germline CDR1 is SGHTA and CDR2 is FQGTGA.

The J gene is TRBJ1-1, the V gene TRBV6-2 or TRBV6-3; 8 positions agree with TRBD1. Germline CDR1 reads MNHEY; CDR2 reads SVGEGT. The length of the CDR3 is 16 residues. Trimming cost V 1 base and J 0 bases; bases outside gene matches: 4. The CDR3 sequence: CASSYFRDRMNTEAFF. CDR3 in DNA: TGTGCCAGCAGTTACTTCCGGGACAGGATGAACACTGAAGCTTTCTTT.

This clone has only one observation. The V call is TRBV7-2, the J call TRBJ1-5, with D perhaps TRBD1 (6 bases). Trimming left V 4 bases short and J 0 bases short, with 10 bases between. Per the germline V gene, CDR1 is SGHTA and CDR2 is FQGNSA. This CDR3 region has 15 residues. The CDR3 loop reads CASSYGQNSNQPQHF. CDR3 DNA sequence: TGTGCCAGCAGCTACGGACAGAATAGCAATCAGCCCCAGCATTTT.

The genes are TRBV7-2 and TRBJ2-7; TRBD2 agrees at 9 bases. This CDR3 spans 14 amino acids. V was pared by 5 bases and J by 2 bases, with 4 bases of the junction left unmatched. The germline V gene has CDR1 SGHTA and CDR2 FQGNSA. CDR3 region: CASSSSGGPYEQYF. In DNA, the CDR3 is TGTGCCAGCAGCAGCAGCGGGGGGCCCTACGAGCAGTACTTC.

This clone was found once. The J gene is TRBJ2-2, the V gene TRBV4-2, with D perhaps matching TRBD2 (7 bases). The V gene lost 1 base and the J gene lost 4 bases, with 13 bases spanning the gap. The CDR3 has 16 residues. Germline values: CDR1 LGHNA, CDR2 YNFKEQ. In DNA, the CDR3 is TGTGCCAGCAGCCAAGTTCAGGGAGGGGGCACCGGGGAGCTGTTTTTT. Translated: CASSQVQGGGTGELFF.

This clone was counted a single time. The DNA of the CDR3 is TGCGCCAGCAGCCCACCCCCCGGTGAAGATACGCAGTATTTT. Its translation: CASSPPPGEDTQYF. The J gene is TRBJ2-3, the V gene TRBV5-1; no firm D call. The CDR3 contains 14 residues. V was shortened by 4 bases and J by 5 bases, with 14 bases between the two germline ends. CDR1 is SGHRS and CDR2 is YFSETQ in the germline V gene.

The chain links TRBV30 to TRBJ1-5, with unresolved D. V lost 0 bases and J lost 4, with 7 bases in between. Germline CDR1 reads GTSNPN; CDR2 reads SVGIG (reference sequence). The CDR3 runs to 13 residues. This CDR3 reads CAWSVGQNQPQHF. The CDR3 coding sequence is TGTGCCTGGAGTGTTGGGCAAAATCAGCCCCAGCATTTT.

The V and J genes are TRBV7-3 and TRBJ1-2; the D gene is possibly TRBD1 (6 bases). The CDR3 spans 14 residues. V dropped 1 base and J dropped 6 bases, with 12 bases sitting between them. Germline assignment: CDR1 SGHTA and CDR2 FQGTGA. CDR3 nucleotide sequence: TGTGCCAGCAGCTTAAATCGTGAGGGGGATGGCTACACCTTC. Its translation: CASSLNREGDGYTF.

The V and J genes are TRBV18 and TRBJ1-2; 8 positions agree with TRBD1. Germline lookup yields CDR1 KGHSH and CDR2 LQKENI. The CDR3 consists of 16 residues. Trimming removed 3 bases from V and 2 bases from J; junction bases left unmatched: 8. CDR3 residues: CASSPAMGQVNYGYTF. The CDR3 DNA follows: TGTGCCAGCTCACCTGCAATGGGACAGGTCAACTATGGCTACACCTTC.

This chain links TRBV11-2 with TRBJ2-2, with no clear D. Looked up from germline, CDR1 is SGHAT and CDR2 is FQNNGV. The V gene lost 2 bases and the J gene lost 0 bases, with 4 bases spanning the gap. The CDR3 runs 14 residues. The CDR3 DNA reads as TGTGCCAGCAGCTTAACAGCGAACACCGGGGAGCTGTTTTTT. Translated, it gives CASSLTANTGELFF.

This chain joins TRBV6-5 and TRBJ2-7, with D perhaps matching TRBD2 (5 bases). The CDR3 has 13 residues. The V gene's germline CDR1 is MNHEY and CDR2 SVGAGI. Trimming removed 6 bases at V and 3 bases at J, with 12 bases between. The CDR3 is CASRSPAGYEQYF. Written as DNA, the CDR3 is TGTGCCAGCAGGTCCCCCGCGGGCTACGAGCAGTACTTC.

This sequence joins TRBV6-2 or TRBV6-3 and TRBJ2-1, with D tentatively TRBD2 (5 bases). The CDR3 runs to 15 residues. Germline CDR1 MNHEY, CDR2 SVGEGT. The V and J ends lost 6 bases and 8 bases respectively, with 20 bases between them. The CDR3 DNA is TGTGCCAGCAGCATGGAAGGACTCCGCCTCCATGAGCAGTTCTTC. It yields the protein CASSMEGLRLHEQFF.

DNA of the CDR3: TGCGCCAGCAGCCTAGAGCAGGGTACCTTTGGCTACGAGCAGTACTTC. Amino acid sequence: CASSLEQGTFGYEQYF. The chain joins TRBV4-1 to TRBJ2-7; possible D gene TRBD1, 5 bases. The CDR3 has 16 residues. CDR1 is MGHRA and CDR2 is YSYEKL in the germline V gene. Trimming cost V 4 bases and J 3 bases, with 19 bases left between them.

The genes are TRBV21-1 and TRBJ2-3; no check of the table's D call, TRBD2, against the DNA was made. TRBV21-1 is listed as a pseudogene. The CDR3 totals 15 residues. CDR3 nucleotide sequence: TGTGCCAGCAGCGCCCTAGCGGGGATCACAGATACGCAGTATTTT. This encodes CASSALAGITDTQYF.

The gene calls are TRBV6-6 and TRBJ1-5; 7 bases line up with TRBD1. CDR3 length equals 17 residues. From germline, CDR1 is MNHNY and CDR2 SVGAGI (reference sequence). After removal of 5 bases from V and 0 bases from J, the junction contained 10 bases not matched to a gene. CDR3 nucleotide sequence: TGTGCCAGCAGTCGTCTCGGGACAGAACATAGCAATCAGCCCCAGCATTTT. This codes for CASSRLGTEHSNQPQHF.

The rearrangement uses TRBV4-2 and TRBJ1-2; no reliable D call. The CDR3 contains 14 residues. Germline CDR1 reads LGHNA; CDR2 reads YNFKEQ. The germline V and J ends were trimmed by 0 bases and 0 bases, with 5 bases remaining between them. The CDR3 loop reads CASSQEAPNYGYTF. The CDR3 DNA follows: TGTGCCAGCAGCCAAGAAGCACCTAACTATGGCTACACCTTC.

The rearrangement uses TRBV19 and TRBJ2-3, with 7 bases fitting TRBD2. The V segment lost 7 bases and the J segment 2 bases; nucleotides outside the gene matches: 9. The germline V gene has CDR1 LNHDA and CDR2 SQIVND (reference sequence). The CDR3 runs 15 residues. CDR3 nucleotides: TGTGCCAGTAAAAACGGGGGGTCCAACACAGATACGCAGTATTTT. Encoded protein: CASKNGGSNTDTQYF.